This record looks at one T cell receptor beta chain sequence and its context. Antigen specificity is unknown. Time point specified: patch test 1, 2 weeks after DPC sensitization. The sample's treatment: therapeutic diphenylcyclopropenone sensitization with weekly scalp DPC. The library tagged individual cDNA molecules with unique molecular identifiers. Each CDR3 protein is one row after TCRdb ran MiXCR on the RACE reads. The table shows about 380,000 distinct CDR3 sequences, with more than 4.5% occurring only once. The source of the sample is a study of human T cells and chemical hapten exposure. For the study at large: TCR yields per sample varied mostly from small pooled library volume differences.

Whole-study results and caveats: Clustering by CDR3 similarity yielded significantly more large clusters from expanded TCRs than controls. More PT1 expanded TCRs went with higher patch test scores.

There are 18 residues in the CDR3. Germline lookup yields CDR1 MNHEY and CDR2 SVGEGT. Trimming removed 10 bases from V and 8 bases from J, with 30 bases in between. The specimen was whole blood, collected in connection with sensitization to the hapten diphenylcyclopropenone (DPC). The V gene is TRBV6-2 or TRBV6-3, the J gene TRBJ2-6; TRBD1 is a possible D gene (5 bases). The receptor was isolated from a woman aged 45-65 years with alopecia areata. Some clones in this sample may be carry-over from other donors' samples. In DNA form, the CDR3 reads TGTGCCATATTGCCTGAGCCCGGATTCAGGGCCCCGACCAACGTCCTGACTTTC. Its protein product is CAILPEPGFRAPTNVLTF.